Listed here is a single TCR beta chain. The CDR3 runs to 15 residues. Trimming stripped 10 bases from V and 7 bases from J, with 20 bases between. Germline V gene sequence: CDR1 MNHNS, CDR2 SASEGT. The PCR employed 60 Vbeta primers together with 13 Jbeta primers. Sequenced by immunoSEQ multiplex PCR; TCRdb stores in-frame clones only, minus some. The sample has some 180,000 clones, and its top ten clones hold under 6.5%. The data were obtained in a study of cytomegalovirus exposure and HLA in healthy donors. The sample comprised PBMCs. The chain employs TRBV6-1 and TRBJ1-6; perhaps TRBD1 as D (5 bases). This clonotype was sampled from a man in his thirties or forties in good health and CMV-seronegative. Here the CDR3 reads CATRGLDTMNSPLHF. The CDR3, as DNA: TGTGCCACCCGAGGCTTGGACACGATGAATTCACCCCTCCACTTT.